Below are 29 T cell receptor beta chains sequenced from a single sample in a study of regulatory T cells in long-lasting Graves disease. Investigators prepared the TCR beta libraries by applying iRepertoire HTBI primers and Arm-PCR of CDR3 regions. A single record per CDR3 protein comes from TCRdb applying MiXCR to the multiplex PCR reads. The sample lists a few hundred thousand distinct CDR3 sequences; roughly a fifth were seen once. The time point is: persistent/refractory GD, antithyroid drugs over 5 years with positive TRAb. Isolated PBMC RNA provided the starting material for the TCR library. The sequences come from peripheral blood mononuclear cells (PBMCs), collected when the disease was refractory, from a patient treated with antithyroid drugs. The receptor source for this set is a female donor with Graves disease.

DNA of the CDR3: TGCAGTGCTAGAGATCCCAGAACTAATGAAAAACTGTTTTTT. It specifies CSARDPRTNEKLFF. The rearrangement joins TRBV20-1 to TRBJ1-4, with no clear D. V was shortened by 0 bases and J by 1 base, with 6 bases between the two germline ends. The CDR3 consists of 14 residues. The germline V gene has CDR1 DFQATT and CDR2 SNEGSKA (reference sequence).

The V and J genes are TRBV29-1 and TRBJ2-7; 8 nucleotides line up with TRBD1. This CDR3 is 13 amino acids long. Germline lookup yields CDR1 SQVTM and CDR2 ANQGSEA. The trim removed 4 bases at V and 3 bases at J, leaving 5 bases unmatched. The CDR3 nucleotides are TGCAGCGTTGCAGGGGGCACTTTCTACGAGCAGTACTTC. Translating gives CSVAGGTFYEQYF.

The V and J genes are TRBV9 and TRBJ2-7; TRBD2 matches 9 bases. The junction had 4 bases not matched to a gene; V was cut back by 2 bases and J by 4 bases. The CDR3 consists of 14 residues. CDR1 is SGDLS and CDR2 is YYNGEE in the germline V gene. In DNA form, the CDR3 reads TGTGCCAGCAGCGTTAGCGGGAGTGGTTACGAGCAGTACTTC. This translates into CASSVSGSGYEQYF.

This clonotype turned up a few times. This chain links TRBV5-6 with TRBJ2-7, with a tentative D call TRBD2 (5 bases). The CDR3 runs to 13 residues. Deletions cut 3 bases from V and 2 bases from J, with 9 bases between. The germline V gene has CDR1 SGHDT and CDR2 YYEEEE. The CDR3 is CASSYRLPYEQYF. The CDR3 bases are TGTGCCAGCAGCTACCGACTACCCTACGAGCAGTACTTC.

There are many counts of this clonotype. The genes are TRBV28 and TRBJ1-1, with D possibly matching TRBD1 (6 bases). V was pared by 5 bases and J by 1 base, with 17 bases between. Germline CDR1 and CDR2: MDHEN and SYDVKM. CDR3 size: 16 residues. CDR3: CASSLTQGMGNTEAFF. CDR3 bases: TGTGCCAGCAGTCTTACACAGGGTATGGGGAACACTGAAGCTTTCTTT.

This chain connects TRBV9 to TRBJ1-2; the D is unclear. This CDR3 has 13 residues. Germline-derived CDR1 and CDR2 are SGDLS and YYNGEE. The V end was cut by 4 bases, the J end by 7 bases, with 14 bases between. CDR3 protein: CASSMEAEGGYTF. CDR3 DNA: TGTGCCAGCAGCATGGAAGCGGAGGGTGGCTACACCTTC.

This clonotype was observed a few times. The chain recombines TRBV7-9 with TRBJ2-2; no firm D call. Trimming removed 7 bases at V and 7 bases at J, with 13 bases between. The CDR3 runs to 13 residues. From germline, CDR1 is SEHNR and CDR2 FQNEAQ (reference sequence). The DNA of the CDR3 is TGTGCCAGCACCTACATAAGGTTCGGGGAGCTGTTTTTT. As protein: CASTYIRFGELFF.

This clonotype was seen once. This may be a read error, as it is one base from a much larger clone. The V gene is TRBV20-1, the J gene TRBJ1-2; TRBD1 agrees at 8 bases. The length of the CDR3 is 12 residues. Germline V lookup: CDR1 DFQATT, CDR2 SNEGSKA (reference sequence). As DNA, the CDR3 is TGCGGTGTTGGGACAGGCACTTCTGGCTACACCTTC. Its translation: CGVGTGTSGYTF.

V and J are TRBV20-1 and TRBJ2-7, with no clear D. This CDR3 has 14 amino acids. Trimming took off 0 bases at V and 2 bases at J, with 11 bases between the two ends. Germline CDR1 DFQATT, CDR2 SNEGSKA (reference sequence). The CDR3 region is CSARDLVGTYEQYF. CDR3 sequence (DNA): TGCAGTGCTAGAGATCTGGTAGGGACCTACGAGCAGTACTTC.

The chain has TRBV20-1 and TRBJ2-7; tentative D call: TRBD1 (6 bases). The CDR3 loop spans 16 amino acids. Per germline, CDR1 DFQATT and CDR2 SNEGSKA (reference sequence). Deletions cut 0 bases from V and 0 bases from J, with 15 bases between. The CDR3 coding sequence is TGCAGTGCTAGAGATCGGACAGTCAAACCCTCCTACGAGCAGTACTTC. Translated: CSARDRTVKPSYEQYF.

This clonotype was detected many times. The chain uses TRBV2 and TRBJ2-7; D remains ambiguous. V gave up 4 bases and J gave up 3 bases, with 16 bases separating them. The CDR3 is 15 residues long. The germline CDR1 and CDR2 sequences are SNHLY and FYNNEI. The CDR3 coding sequence is TGTGCCAGCAGTGCGACAATTCGGACCTACTACGAGCAGTACTTC. Its translation: CASSATIRTYYEQYF.

The chain carries TRBV28 and TRBJ1-5; D is perhaps TRBD1 (5 bases). The CDR3 covers 15 residues. Trimming pared 5 bases from V and 2 bases from J, leaving 13 bases between. Germline-derived CDR1 and CDR2 are MDHEN and SYDVKM. The CDR3 is CASSLPMGGNQPQHF. In DNA, the CDR3 is TGTGCCAGCAGTCTCCCCATGGGGGGCAATCAGCCCCAGCATTTT.

This clonotype has at least ten counts. The CDR3 sequence is CANLQFSPYGYTF. Here the CDR3 DNA reads TGTGCCAACCTACAGTTTAGTCCCTATGGCTACACCTTC. This chain joins TRBV3-1 and TRBJ1-2; unclear D gene. The length of the CDR3 is 13 residues. With 10 bases removed from V and 4 bases from J, the gap between germline ends came to 16 bases. Per the germline V gene, CDR1 is LGHDT and CDR2 is YNNKEL (reference sequence).

This clonotype was picked up a small number of times. The V call is TRBV6-9, the J call TRBJ2-7; 8 positions match TRBD1. The germline gives CDR1 MNHGY, CDR2 SVAAGI. The V and J ends lost 3 bases and 0 bases, in that order; junction bases with no gene match: 7. This CDR3 spans 16 amino acids. CDR3 nucleotides: TGTGCCAGCAGTTACCCGGGGACAGGTCCCTCCTACGAGCAGTACTTC. Residues: CASSYPGTGPSYEQYF.

This clonotype showed up many times. This chain joins TRBV5-1 and TRBJ2-7; TRBD1 matches 8 bases. Germline V gene lookup returns CDR1 SGHRS and CDR2 YFSETQ. Trimming cost V 4 bases and J 9 bases; bases outside gene matches: 9. This CDR3 has 13 amino acids. The CDR3 DNA follows: TGCGCCAGCAGCCCGGACAGGGTATATGTGCAGTACTTC. It codes for CASSPDRVYVQYF.

Of note for this clonotype: The junction departs from the called germline gene at one end, perhaps through a read error. The J gene is TRBJ2-7, the V gene TRBV11-2; TRBD2 agrees at 9 bases. Germline V gene sequence: CDR1 SGHAT, CDR2 FQNNGV. This CDR3 has 16 residues. The CDR3 sequence is CASSQGVSGSFDEQYF. DNA of the CDR3: TGCGCCAGCAGCCAAGGGGTTAGCGGGAGTTTCGACGAGCAGTACTTC.

The sample holds a few counts of this clonotype. With a much larger clone just one base away, this may be a read error. The chain combines TRBV12-3 or TRBV12-4 with TRBJ2-2; D unresolved. CDR3 length equals 12 residues. Trimming cost V 3 bases and J 6 bases, with 5 bases left between them. The CDR3 spells CASSFIAGELFF. The DNA of the CDR3 is TGTGCCAGCAGTTTTATCGCCGGGGAGCTGTTTTTT.

The count of this clonotype is one. The chain links TRBV6-2 or TRBV6-3 to TRBJ2-3, with D possibly matching TRBD2 (6 bases). CDR1 is MNHEY and CDR2 is SVGEGT in the germline V gene. The CDR3 loop spans 15 amino acids. V gave up 8 bases and J gave up 2 bases, with 17 bases separating them. The CDR3 protein is CASARIAELTDTQYF. The CDR3 bases are TGTGCCAGCGCGCGAATAGCGGAGCTCACAGATACGCAGTATTTT.

This clonotype was recorded a few times. This rearrangement joins TRBV9 to TRBJ1-1, with TRBD1 as a possible D gene (6 bases). This CDR3 has 14 residues. Trimming took off 7 bases at V and 3 bases at J, with 16 bases between the two ends. Germline lookup yields CDR1 SGDLS and CDR2 YYNGEE. CDR3 region: CASSGRDTYTEAFF. The CDR3 region has the DNA TGTGCCAGCTCAGGCCGGGACACGTACACTGAAGCTTTCTTT.

This chain joins TRBV28 and TRBJ2-1, with 7 nucleotides matching TRBD2. This CDR3 has 15 amino acids. J was trimmed by 6 bases and V by 2 bases; bases with no gene match: 7. From germline, CDR1 is MDHEN and CDR2 SYDVKM. CDR3 nucleotide sequence: TGTGCCAGCAGTTTAGAGGGAACGGGGGGCAATGAGCAGTTCTTC. This encodes CASSLEGTGGNEQFF.

This clonotype has only a few counts. The chain recombines TRBV14 with TRBJ2-7; the match to TRBD1 covers 9 bases. Germline V gene lookup returns CDR1 SGHDN and CDR2 FVKESK. With V trimmed by 1 base and J by 2 bases, 9 bases remained unmatched. The CDR3 has 17 amino acids. In nucleotides, the CDR3 is TGTGCCAGCAGCCAAGGTTTACCGGGACAGGGAACCTACGAGCAGTACTTC. Its translation: CASSQGLPGQGTYEQYF.

V usage is TRBV11-2 and J usage is TRBJ2-3; D ambiguous. The CDR3 is 15 residues long. V was pared by 2 bases and J by 0 bases, with 9 bases between. From germline, CDR1 is SGHAT and CDR2 FQNNGV. The CDR3: CASSLNVRSTDTQYF. CDR3 DNA sequence: TGTGCCAGCAGCTTAAACGTTAGAAGCACAGATACGCAGTATTTT.

This clonotype was detected ten times or more. One junction end disagrees with the germline gene, perhaps due to a read error. V usage is TRBV15 and J usage is TRBJ1-2, with D tentatively TRBD1 (5 bases). The CDR3 is 15 residues long. Germline V gene sequence: CDR1 LNHNV, CDR2 YYDKDF (reference sequence). CDR3 region: CATSRDYQQGYGYTF. The CDR3, as DNA: TGTGCCACCAGCCGAGATTACCAGCAGGGCTATGGCTACACCTTC.

Many counts were recorded for this clonotype. V usage is TRBV2 and J usage is TRBJ2-7; D is unclear. V gave up 6 bases and J gave up 1 base, with 13 bases separating them. CDR3 size: 14 residues. Germline CDR1 SNHLY, CDR2 FYNNEI. The CDR3 reads CASRSNTQSYEQYF. CDR3 nucleotide sequence: TGTGCCAGCAGGTCCAACACACAGTCCTACGAGCAGTACTTC.

V and J are TRBV5-1 and TRBJ2-5; D is uncertain. The V end lost 6 bases, the J end lost 4 bases, and 16 bases lay between the germline ends. CDR3 length: 14 amino acids. Per the germline V gene, CDR1 is SGHRS and CDR2 is YFSETQ. CDR3 region: CASKRSPPGETQYF. The CDR3 DNA sequence: TGCGCCAGCAAACGCAGCCCGCCGGGAGAGACCCAGTACTTC.

The sample holds many counts of this clonotype. The CDR3 nucleotides read TGCAGTGCTAGGGTCGGCAGCAACTATGGCTACACCTTC. Translated: CSARVGSNYGYTF. The rearrangement joins TRBV20-1 to TRBJ1-2; D gene uncertain. V was clipped by 3 bases and J by 2 bases, with 10 bases between them. The CDR3 length is 13 residues. The V gene's germline CDR1 is DFQATT and CDR2 SNEGSKA (reference sequence).

The rearrangement links TRBV5-1 to TRBJ2-1; D uncertain. Germline CDR1 and CDR2: SGHRS and YFSETQ. The CDR3 runs to 11 residues. V dropped 4 bases and J dropped 7 bases, with 6 bases sitting between them. The CDR3 spells CASSAANEQFF. The CDR3 nucleotides are TGCGCCAGCAGCGCCGCTAATGAGCAGTTCTTC.

Points on this clonotype: This clone may be a read error of a much larger clone one base away. The chain links TRBV2 to TRBJ1-1; 8 nucleotides align to TRBD1. This CDR3 spans 13 amino acids. Germline-derived CDR1 and CDR2 are SNHLY and FYNNEI. The CDR3 loop reads CASIRTGNTGAFF. DNA for the CDR3: TGTGCCAGCATTAGGACAGGGAACACTGGAGCTTTCTTT. Combining the CDR3 with reference TRBV2 and TRBJ1-1 gives the whole variable domain EPEVTQTPSHQVTQMGQEVILRCVPISNHLYFYWYRQILGQKVEFLVSFYNNEISEKSEIFDDQFSVERPDGSNFTLKIRSTKLEDSAMYFCASIRTGNTGAFFGQGTRLTVV.

In its sample, this clonotype was seen many times. This chain's CDR3 is CASSVSWGGYTF. CDR3 DNA sequence: TGTGCCAGCAGCGTAAGCTGGGGAGGCTACACCTTC. The J gene is TRBJ1-2, the V gene TRBV9; no clear D gene. The CDR3 is 12 amino acids. With 1 base removed from V and 8 bases from J, the gap between germline ends came to 9 bases. Per germline, CDR1 SGDLS and CDR2 YYNGEE. The whole variable domain, remainder taken from reference TRBV9 and TRBJ1-2, is DSGVTQTPKHLITATGQRVTLRCSPRSGDLSVYWYQQSLDQGLQFLIQYYNGEERAKGNILERFSAQQFPDLHSELNLSSLELGDSALYFCASSVSWGGYTFGSGTRLTVV.